What follows is one T cell receptor beta chain and its context. What it recognizes is unknown. Through a sample-barcoded 5' primer and a J-beta primer mix, a second PCR was run for roughly 6 to 11 cycles. A template-switch adaptor that had 12 random nucleotides put a tag on each cDNA molecule. TCRdb called the 5' RACE reads again in MiXCR, with one record for every CDR3 protein. The repertoire holds approximately 770,000 distinct CDR3 sequences, 58% seen once, with approximately 20% in the top ten. The data derive from a study of blood T cells in healthy people across ages. The CDR3 is 16 residues long. Trimming at V came to 6 bases and at J to 6 bases, leaving 7 bases not matched to a gene. The study's findings and limits: The diversity estimates, figures obtained from one million T cells, were considered underestimates.

The sequencing input was blood. The sequence derives from a man aged 25 to 40 in good health. This chain uses TRBV12-3 or TRBV12-4 with TRBJ2-1; 14 bases are a match to TRBD2. The CDR3 sequence is CASRYTGTSGSNEQFF. The CDR3 nucleotides are TGTGCCAGCAGGTACACCGGGACTAGCGGGAGCAATGAGCAGTTCTTC.